The clone carrying this T cell receptor beta chain was seen repeatedly, ten times or more. No antigen is known for it. This sample is part of a study of molecular identifiers for immune sequencing clone quantification. The CDR3 runs 14 residues. Looked up from germline, CDR1 is MNHEY and CDR2 is SVGEGT. Trimming took 5 bases from V and 2 from J, leaving 10 bases between them. CD8+CD4-CCR7+CD45RA+ cells were sorted as naive CD8 T cells. The study, taken as a whole, reports: Clones exceeding 20 RNA copies carried over 97% of effector molecules but under 1% of naive-cell molecules.

TCRdb reanalysed the PCR reads using MiXCR and keeps one entry per CDR3 protein. The sample has nearly 650,000 distinct CDR3 sequences, 25% seen once; the top ten hold 0.78%. The clonotype originates from a human donor in good health. Some libraries in this study had Jurkat cell RNA spiked in. The sequencing sample was made of naive CD8+ T cells from blood, with Jurkat cell RNA spiked in. Subset indicated: FACS-sorted CD8+CD4-CCR7+CD45RA+ naive T cells. V and J are TRBV6-2 or TRBV6-3 and TRBJ1-5, with D hard to call. CDR3 residues: CASSPRGRNQPQHF. As DNA, the CDR3 is TGTGCCAGCAGTCCCAGAGGACGCAATCAGCCCCAGCATTTT.